The clone carrying this T cell receptor (beta chain) appeared many times. TCRdb itself ran the RT-PCR reads through MiXCR, one entry per CDR3 protein. The sample holds hundreds of thousands of distinct CDR3 sequences, 12% to 15% seen once. From germline, CDR1 is LGHNA and CDR2 YSLEER. This CDR3 is 13 amino acids long. J gave up 15 bases and V 3 bases, and 5 bases lay outside the gene matches. The material sequenced was memory CD4+ T cells from blood. This receptor was taken from a female donor in good health, serving as a healthy control. The chain has TRBV4-3 and TRBJ2-1; 13 nucleotides agree with TRBD2. CDR3 residues: CASSQGLAGWVFF. The CDR3 DNA reads as TGCGCCAGCAGCCAGGGACTAGCGGGGTGGGTGTTCTTC.